A single sample is the source of the 24 T cell receptor beta chains below, sequenced in a study of blood T cells in healthy people across ages. A second PCR of roughly 7 to 11 cycles used a sample-barcoded 5' primer and a J-beta primer mix. TCRdb re-derived calls from the 5' RACE reads in MiXCR, one entry per CDR3 protein. The sample lists around 600,000 distinct CDR3 sequences, roughly 43% occurring once. Sequencing input: blood. The receptors were gathered from a man at least 80 years old in good health.

This clonotype was observed a few times. This chain joins TRBV28 and TRBJ2-3, with D perhaps being TRBD1 or TRBD2 (5 bases each). CDR1 is MDHEN and CDR2 is SYDVKM in the germline V gene. The CDR3 is 16 residues long. V gave up 7 bases and J gave up 2 bases, with 19 bases separating them. CDR3 sequence (DNA): TGTGCCAGCAAAAAGAGGGACGGATGGGTCACAGATACGCAGTATTTT. Translating it yields CASKKRDGWVTDTQYF.

On this clonotype itself: The junction departs from the called germline gene at one end, perhaps through a read error. The chain recombines TRBV10-3 with TRBJ1-4, with TRBD1 matching over 7 bases. The germline CDR1 and CDR2 sequences are ENHRY and SYGVKD. The CDR3 loop spans 15 amino acids. CDR3 sequence reads: CAISEEGATNKKLFF. The CDR3 coding sequence is TGTGCCATCAGTGAGGAGGGGGCAACTAATAAAAAACTGTTTTTT.

This clonotype was seen a few times. V and J are TRBV10-3 and TRBJ2-7; 7 nucleotides align to TRBD2. Trimming took 8 bases from V and 0 from J; bases not matched to a gene: 7. From germline, CDR1 is ENHRY and CDR2 SYGVKD. The CDR3 consists of 14 residues. CDR3 nucleotide sequence: TGTGCCATCCGGATGGGCGGGGGCTCCTACGAGCAGTACTTC. Protein product: CAIRMGGGSYEQYF.

This sequence joins TRBV27 and TRBJ2-7; D gene unclear. Germline loops: CDR1 MNHEY, CDR2 SMNVEV (reference sequence). V lost 2 bases and J lost 0, with 11 bases in between. The CDR3 runs 15 residues. CDR3 sequence: CASSLTRQISYEQYF. The CDR3 coding sequence is TGTGCCAGCAGTTTAACGCGGCAGATCTCCTACGAGCAGTACTTC.

The chain couples TRBV7-9 to TRBJ1-1, with D unresolved. V gave up 5 bases and J gave up 1 base, with 14 bases separating them. The CDR3 totals 15 residues. Germline lookup yields CDR1 SEHNR and CDR2 FQNEAQ (reference sequence). The CDR3, as DNA: TGTGCCAGCAGCCCCCCAAGGGAGCCGAACACTGAAGCTTTCTTT. It yields the protein CASSPPREPNTEAFF.

This clonotype was picked up one time. The gene calls are TRBV30 and TRBJ1-1; unclear D gene. From germline, CDR1 is GTSNPN and CDR2 SVGIG (reference sequence). V lost 3 bases to trimming and J lost 8 bases, with 13 bases between them. The CDR3 loop spans 12 amino acids. Here the CDR3 DNA reads TGTGCCTGGAGATTGTTTCGAGGGGAAGCTTTCTTT. As protein: CAWRLFRGEAFF.

This chain links TRBV6-4 with TRBJ2-3; D is unclear. V was shortened by 10 bases and J by 2 bases, with 19 bases between the two germline ends. Germline V lookup: CDR1 MRHNA, CDR2 SNTAGT. This CDR3 contains 15 residues. The DNA of the CDR3 is TGTGCCAACCCGTATATTCCTGGACCCACAGATACGCAGTATTTT. Translation: CANPYIPGPTDTQYF.

The chain uses TRBV20-1 and TRBJ2-6, with no clear D. Germline CDR1 DFQATT, CDR2 SNEGSKA (reference sequence). Trimming took off 0 bases at V and 1 base at J, with 7 bases between the two ends. This CDR3 spans 15 amino acids. CDR3 in DNA: TGCAGTGCTAGAGACCCTACTTCTGGGGCCAACGTCCTGACTTTC. Amino acid sequence: CSARDPTSGANVLTF.

A remark on this clonotype: One junction end disagrees with the germline gene, perhaps due to a read error. This chain connects TRBV7-2 to TRBJ2-7, with TRBD1 matching 7 bases. The CDR3 length is 15 residues. Looked up from germline, CDR1 is SGHTA and CDR2 is FQGNSA. CDR3 DNA: TGTGCCAGCAGGTTAGGATGGGACAGCTCCTACGAGCAGTACTTC. Translating it yields CASRLGWDSSYEQYF. Supplemented by reference TRBV7-2 and TRBJ2-7, the full variable domain reads GAGVSQSPSNKVTEKGKDVELRCDPISGHTALYWYRQSLGQGLEFLIYFQGNSAPDKSGLPSDRFSAERTGGSVSTLTIQRTQQEDSAVYLCASRLGWDSSYEQYFGPGTRLTVT.

V gene TRBV11-2 combines with J gene TRBJ2-1; D gene uncertain. The CDR3 loop spans 14 amino acids. V lost 1 base, J lost 6 bases, and 10 bases lay in between. The V gene's germline CDR1 is SGHAT and CDR2 FQNNGV. The CDR3 loop is CASSLGLVPNEQFF. In DNA form, the CDR3 reads TGTGCCAGCAGCTTAGGTTTAGTCCCCAATGAGCAGTTCTTC.

This clonotype was detected a few times. The V and J genes are TRBV20-1 and TRBJ2-1; 9 bases match TRBD2. The CDR3 contains 15 residues. The trim removed 6 bases at V and 4 bases at J, leaving 10 bases unmatched. CDR1 and CDR2 (germline): DFQATT, SNEGSKA (reference sequence). The CDR3 region has the DNA TGCAGTGCGTACCCGACTAGCGGAGTTTACAATGAGCAGTTCTTC. Translating it yields CSAYPTSGVYNEQFF.

The V call is TRBV5-6, the J call TRBJ1-2; tentatively, D is TRBD1 (5 bases). V gave up 1 base and J gave up 2 bases, with 12 bases separating them. CDR3 size: 15 residues. Germline CDR1 SGHDT, CDR2 YYEEEE. The CDR3 DNA is TGTGCCAGCAGCTTGTATGAGGGGTTCAACTATGGCTACACCTTC. Translating it yields CASSLYEGFNYGYTF.

The table lists this clonotype with many counts. With a much larger clone just one base away, this may be a read error. This chain uses TRBV6-5 with TRBJ2-5; the D is unclear. This CDR3 is 13 amino acids long. Germline CDR1 is MNHEY and CDR2 is SVGAGI. V lost 2 bases to trimming and J lost 11 bases, with 15 bases between them. The CDR3 sequence is CASSYPGDNEQYF. DNA for the CDR3: TGTGCCAGCAGTTACCCTGGAGACAATGAGCAGTACTTC.

This clonotype has ten or more counts. J is TRBJ2-2 and V is TRBV6-6; D is ambiguous. The germline V gene has CDR1 MNHNY and CDR2 SVGAGI (reference sequence). V lost 2 bases and J 4 bases, leaving 2 bases between the germline ends. This CDR3 is 12 amino acids long. DNA for the CDR3: TGTGCCAGCAGTTACCCCACCGGGGAGCTGTTTTTT. This encodes CASSYPTGELFF.

The rearrangement uses TRBV7-2 and TRBJ1-2, with a weak D call TRBD1 (5 bases). The CDR3 extends over 13 amino acids. V lost 11 bases and J lost 4, with 17 bases in between. Per the germline V gene, CDR1 is SGHTA and CDR2 is FQGNSA. CDR3 in DNA: TGTGCCTGTGGGCAGGGCGAAGGCTATGGCTACACCTTC. This sequence encodes CACGQGEGYGYTF.

V gene TRBV11-1 combines with J gene TRBJ2-3; D possibly corresponds to TRBD1 (5 bases). The CDR3 length is 13 residues. Germline CDR1 and CDR2: SGHAT and FQDESV (reference sequence). V lost 6 bases and J 2 bases, leaving 9 bases between the germline ends. In DNA, the CDR3 is TGTGCCAGCAGTGCGGACACCACAGATACGCAGTATTTT. This gives the protein CASSADTTDTQYF. The full variable domain, rest sourced from reference TRBV11-1 and TRBJ2-3, is EAEVAQSPRYKITEKSQAVAFWCDPISGHATLYWYRQILGQGPELLVQFQDESVVDDSQLPKDRFSAERLKGVDSTLKIQPAELGDSAMYLCASSADTTDTQYFGPGTRLTVL.

The rearrangement uses TRBV28 and TRBJ1-1; D unresolved. Germline-derived CDR1 and CDR2 are MDHEN and SYDVKM. Deletions cut 7 bases from V and 6 bases from J, with 12 bases between. This CDR3 is 12 amino acids long. The CDR3: CASTLGFSEAFF. The CDR3 coding sequence is TGTGCCAGCACCTTAGGGTTCTCTGAAGCTTTCTTT.

There are many counts of this clonotype. V usage is TRBV29-1 and J usage is TRBJ2-6; D gene uncertain. Germline CDR1 reads SQVTM; CDR2 reads ANQGSEA. V lost 5 bases and J 3 bases, leaving 20 bases between the germline ends. The CDR3 is made up of 17 amino acids. CDR3 sequence (DNA): TGCAGCGTTTCGGGCCTTTCGACAACGTTTGGGGCCAACGTCCTGACTTTC. Protein product: CSVSGLSTTFGANVLTF.

This clonotype was detected only once. The chain couples TRBV6-6 to TRBJ2-5; D not certain. With 2 bases removed from V and 11 bases from J, the gap between germline ends came to 18 bases. The CDR3 is 14 residues long. Germline loops: CDR1 MNHNY, CDR2 SVGAGI (reference sequence). The CDR3 DNA is TGTGCCAGCAGTTACAACGGCAGACACAATGAGCAGTACTTC. Translated: CASSYNGRHNEQYF.

A word on this clonotype: One end of the junction fails to match germline, which may point to a read error. J is TRBJ2-7 and V is TRBV29-1; D may match TRBD1 or TRBD2 (5 bases each). CDR1 is SQVTM and CDR2 is ANQGSEA in the germline V gene. The CDR3 is made up of 12 amino acids. This CDR3 reads CSAGRSSYGQYF. In DNA, the CDR3 is TGCAGCGCGGGACGGAGCTCCTACGGGCAGTACTTC.

V and J are TRBV7-2 and TRBJ2-7, with D possibly matching TRBD1 (6 bases). The germline CDR1 and CDR2 sequences are SGHTA and FQGNSA. The CDR3 is 14 residues long. V was trimmed by 2 bases and J by 6 bases, leaving 14 bases between them. The DNA of the CDR3 is TGTGCCAGCAGCTTATTACAGGGAAGAGGCGAGCAGTACTTC. It yields the protein CASSLLQGRGEQYF.

This clonotype was seen only a few times. This rearrangement joins TRBV7-2 to TRBJ2-3; D could derive from TRBD1 or TRBD2 (5 bases each). V shed 3 bases and J shed 6 bases, with 10 bases lying between them. This CDR3 has 13 amino acids. CDR1 and CDR2 from the germline V gene are SGHTA and FQGNSA. Written as DNA, the CDR3 is TGTGCCAGCAGCTTGTACGAGGGGGATACGCAGTATTTT. This encodes CASSLYEGDTQYF.

This clonotype appeared a few times. V gene TRBV20-1 combines with J gene TRBJ2-7; 7 bases fit TRBD2. The CDR3 is 13 amino acids. V lost 7 bases, J lost 0 bases, and 6 bases stayed unmatched. Looked up from germline, CDR1 is DFQATT and CDR2 is SNEGSKA (reference sequence). The CDR3, as DNA: TGCAGTGGCGAGCGGGATGGCTCCTACGAGCAGTACTTC. Amino acids: CSGERDGSYEQYF.

In its sample, this clonotype was seen a few times. A read error may be the cause here, since a much bigger clone is one base away. This chain joins TRBV6-5 and TRBJ1-2; 7 nucleotides match TRBD1. Trimming took 2 bases from V and 4 from J; bases not matched to a gene: 7. This CDR3 has 15 residues. Germline-derived CDR1 and CDR2 are MNHEY and SVGAGI. The CDR3 here is CASSYGGDSVYGYTF. Written as DNA, the CDR3 is TGTGCCAGCAGTTACGGGGGGGACAGCGTCTATGGCTACACCTTC.